Listed here is a single T cell receptor (beta chain). What it binds is unknown. The germline gives CDR1 MDHEN, CDR2 SYDVKM. The CDR3 spans 11 residues. The V and J ends lost 2 bases and 5 bases respectively, with 3 bases between them. The entry originates in a study of T cell responses to AZD1222 COVID-19 vaccine. Study observations and caveats: Following two doses of AZD1222, Spike-specific TCR breadth and depth rose. White British ancestry dominated among donors, who included more females, and clonal diversity was possibly underestimated. Spike-wide vaccine-associated CD4 TCRs dominated at 160-218 and 743-854.

Libraries were prepared by immunoSEQ multiplex PCR; TCRdb keeps only in-frame clonotypes and omits some of them. The sample carries 70,000 to 95,000 clones, approximately 90% recorded once. This clonotype originated in an adult who received the AZD1222 COVID-19 vaccine. The sample consisted of peripheral blood, taken 28 days after the second AZD1222 dose. The chain combines TRBV28 with TRBJ1-1; no clear D gene. The CDR3: CASSLRTEAFF. CDR3 nucleotide sequence: TGTGCCAGCAGTTTACGTACTGAAGCTTTCTTT.